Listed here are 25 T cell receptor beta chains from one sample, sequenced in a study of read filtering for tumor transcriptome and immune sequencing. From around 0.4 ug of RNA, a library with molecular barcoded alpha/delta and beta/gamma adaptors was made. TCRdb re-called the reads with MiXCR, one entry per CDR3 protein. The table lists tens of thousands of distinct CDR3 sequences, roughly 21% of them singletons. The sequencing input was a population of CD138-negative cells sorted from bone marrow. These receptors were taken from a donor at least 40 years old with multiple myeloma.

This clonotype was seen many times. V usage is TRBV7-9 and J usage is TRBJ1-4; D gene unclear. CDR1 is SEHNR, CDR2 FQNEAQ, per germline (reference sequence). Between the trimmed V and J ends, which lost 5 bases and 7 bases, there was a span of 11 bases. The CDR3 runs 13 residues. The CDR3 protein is CASSGQAVEKLFF. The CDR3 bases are TGTGCCAGCAGCGGGCAGGCCGTTGAAAAACTGTTTTTT.

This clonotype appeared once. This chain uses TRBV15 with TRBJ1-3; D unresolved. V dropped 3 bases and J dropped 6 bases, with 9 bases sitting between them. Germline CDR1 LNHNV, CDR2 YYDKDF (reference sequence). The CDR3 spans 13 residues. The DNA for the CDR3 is TGTGCCACCAGCAGCGCAAGACTAAACACCATATATTTT. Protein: CATSSARLNTIYF.

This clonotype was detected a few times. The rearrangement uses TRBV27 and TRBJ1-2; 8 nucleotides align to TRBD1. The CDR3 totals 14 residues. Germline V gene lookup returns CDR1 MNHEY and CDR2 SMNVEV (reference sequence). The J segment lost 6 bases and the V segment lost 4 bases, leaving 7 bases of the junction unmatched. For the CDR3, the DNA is TGTGCCAGCAGTTCAACAGGGGGTGTCGATGGCTACACCTTC. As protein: CASSSTGGVDGYTF.

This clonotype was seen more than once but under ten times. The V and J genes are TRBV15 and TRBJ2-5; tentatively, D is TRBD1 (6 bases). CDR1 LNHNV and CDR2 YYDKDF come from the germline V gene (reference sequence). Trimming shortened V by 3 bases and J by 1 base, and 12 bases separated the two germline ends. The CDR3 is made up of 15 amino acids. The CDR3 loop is CATSRDRQPQETQYF. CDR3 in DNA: TGTGCCACCAGCAGGGACAGACAACCCCAAGAGACCCAGTACTTC. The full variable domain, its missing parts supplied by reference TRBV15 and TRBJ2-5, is DAMVIQNPRYQVTQFGKPVTLSCSQTLNHNVMYWYQQKSSQAPKLLFHYYDKDFNNEADTPDNFQSRRPNTSFCFLDIRSPGLGDTAMYLCATSRDRQPQETQYFGPGTRLLVL.

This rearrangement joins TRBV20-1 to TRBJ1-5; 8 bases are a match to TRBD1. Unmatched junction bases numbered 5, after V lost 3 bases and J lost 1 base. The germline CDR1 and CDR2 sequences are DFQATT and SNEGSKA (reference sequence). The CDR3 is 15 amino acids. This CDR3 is CSARTGARSNQPQHF. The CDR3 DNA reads TGCAGTGCTAGGACAGGGGCTCGAAGCAATCAGCCCCAGCATTTT.

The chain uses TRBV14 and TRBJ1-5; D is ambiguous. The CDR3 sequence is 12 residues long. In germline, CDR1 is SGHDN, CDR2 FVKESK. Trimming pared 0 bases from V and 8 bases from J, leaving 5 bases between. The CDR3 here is CASSQEREPQHF. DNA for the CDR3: TGTGCCAGCAGCCAAGAACGGGAGCCCCAGCATTTT.

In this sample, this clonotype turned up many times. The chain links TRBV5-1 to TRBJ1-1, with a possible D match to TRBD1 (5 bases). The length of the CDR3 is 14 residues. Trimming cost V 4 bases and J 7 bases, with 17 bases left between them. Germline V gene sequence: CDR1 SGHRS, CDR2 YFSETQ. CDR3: CASSRGPGTYEAFF. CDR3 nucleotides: TGCGCCAGCAGCAGGGGTCCAGGGACGTATGAAGCTTTCTTT. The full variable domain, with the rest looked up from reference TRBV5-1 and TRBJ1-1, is KAGVTQTPRYLIKTRGQQVTLSCSPISGHRSVSWYQQTPGQGLQFLFEYFSETQRNKGNFPGRFSGRQFSNSRSEMNVSTLELGDSALYLCASSRGPGTYEAFFGQGTRLTVV.

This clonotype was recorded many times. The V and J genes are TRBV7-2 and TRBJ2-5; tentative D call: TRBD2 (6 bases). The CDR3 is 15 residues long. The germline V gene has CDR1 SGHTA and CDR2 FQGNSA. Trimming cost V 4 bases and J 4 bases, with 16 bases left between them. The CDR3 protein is CASSSYGTPPETQYF. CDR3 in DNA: TGTGCCAGCAGCTCTTACGGGACTCCCCCAGAGACCCAGTACTTC. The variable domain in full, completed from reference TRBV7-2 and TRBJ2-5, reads GAGVSQSPSNKVTEKGKDVELRCDPISGHTALYWYRQSLGQGLEFLIYFQGNSAPDKSGLPSDRFSAERTGGSVSTLTIQRTQQEDSAVYLCASSSYGTPPETQYFGPGTRLLVL.

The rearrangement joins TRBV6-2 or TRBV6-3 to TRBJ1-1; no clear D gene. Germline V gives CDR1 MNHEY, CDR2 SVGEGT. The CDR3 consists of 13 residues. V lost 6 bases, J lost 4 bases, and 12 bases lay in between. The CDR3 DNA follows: TGTGCCAGCAGAACCGGAGGCTTCACTGAAGCTTTCTTT. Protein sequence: CASRTGGFTEAFF.

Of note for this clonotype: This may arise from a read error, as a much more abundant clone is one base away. The CDR3: CAITPHAGQGLYGYTF. CDR3 in DNA: TGCGCCATCACCCCCCATGCGGGACAGGGGCTTTATGGCTACACCTTC. The chain joins TRBV4-1 to TRBJ1-2; 10 bases fit TRBD1. Trimming at V came to 10 bases and at J to 5 bases, leaving 16 bases not matched to a gene. The CDR3 consists of 16 residues. Looked up from germline, CDR1 is MGHRA and CDR2 is YSYEKL.

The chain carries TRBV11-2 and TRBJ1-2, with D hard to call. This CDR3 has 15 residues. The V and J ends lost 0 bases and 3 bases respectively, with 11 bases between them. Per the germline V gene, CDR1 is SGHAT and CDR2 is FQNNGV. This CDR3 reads CASSLDGRSDYGYTF. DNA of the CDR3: TGTGCCAGCAGCTTAGATGGGCGGTCTGACTATGGCTACACCTTC.

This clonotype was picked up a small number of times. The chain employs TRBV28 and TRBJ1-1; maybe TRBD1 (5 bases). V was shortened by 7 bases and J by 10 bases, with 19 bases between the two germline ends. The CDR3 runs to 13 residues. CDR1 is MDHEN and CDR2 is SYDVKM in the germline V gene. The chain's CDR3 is CASTTSWGGGAFF. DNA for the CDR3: TGTGCCAGCACCACCTCTTGGGGCGGTGGAGCTTTCTTT.

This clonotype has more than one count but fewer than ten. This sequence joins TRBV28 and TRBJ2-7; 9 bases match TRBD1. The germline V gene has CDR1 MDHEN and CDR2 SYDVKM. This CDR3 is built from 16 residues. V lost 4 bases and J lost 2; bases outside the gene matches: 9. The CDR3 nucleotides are TGTGCCAGCAGTTGGGGCCCTTGGGACAGGGCCTACGAGCAGTACTTC. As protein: CASSWGPWDRAYEQYF. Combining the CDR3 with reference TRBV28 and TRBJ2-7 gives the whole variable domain DVKVTQSSRYLVKRTGEKVFLECVQDMDHENMFWYRQDPGLGLRLIYFSYDVKMKEKGDIPEGYSVSREKKERFSLILESASTNQTSMYLCASSWGPWDRAYEQYFGPGTRLTVT.

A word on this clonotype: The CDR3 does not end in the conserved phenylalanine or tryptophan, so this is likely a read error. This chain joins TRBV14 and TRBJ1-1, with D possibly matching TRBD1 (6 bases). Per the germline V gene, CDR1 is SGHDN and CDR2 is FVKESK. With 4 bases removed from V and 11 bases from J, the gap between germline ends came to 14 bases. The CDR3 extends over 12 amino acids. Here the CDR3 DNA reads TGTGCCAGCAGCCCCCCACAGGGAGTCGCTTTCCTT. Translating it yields CASSPPQGVAFL.

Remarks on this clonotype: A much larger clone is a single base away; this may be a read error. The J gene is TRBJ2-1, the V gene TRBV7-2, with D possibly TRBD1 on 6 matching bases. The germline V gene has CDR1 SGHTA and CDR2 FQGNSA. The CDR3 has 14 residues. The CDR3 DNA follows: TGTGCCAGCAGCTTCGGACAGCATTACAGTGAGCAGTTCTTC. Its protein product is CASSFGQHYSEQFF. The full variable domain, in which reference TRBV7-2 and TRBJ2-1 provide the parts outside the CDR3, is GAGVSQSPSNKVTEKGKDVELRCDPISGHTALYWYRQSLGQGLEFLIYFQGNSAPDKSGLPSDRFSAERTGGSVSTLTIQRTQQEDSAVYLCASSFGQHYSEQFFGPGTRLTVL.

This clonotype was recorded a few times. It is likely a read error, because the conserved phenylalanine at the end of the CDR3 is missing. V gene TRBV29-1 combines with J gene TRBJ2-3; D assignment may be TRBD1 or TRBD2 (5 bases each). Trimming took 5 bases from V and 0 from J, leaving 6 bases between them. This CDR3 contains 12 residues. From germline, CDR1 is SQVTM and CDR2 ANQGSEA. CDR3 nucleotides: TGCAGCGTTTGGGACAGCACAGATACGCAGTATTCT. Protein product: CSVWDSTDTQYS.

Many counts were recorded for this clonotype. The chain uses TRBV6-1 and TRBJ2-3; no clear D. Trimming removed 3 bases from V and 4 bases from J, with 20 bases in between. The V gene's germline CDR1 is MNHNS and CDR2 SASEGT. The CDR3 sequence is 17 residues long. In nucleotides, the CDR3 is TGTGCCAGCAGTGACATTAACCTACCCCTGTGGGCAGATACGCAGTATTTT. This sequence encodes CASSDINLPLWADTQYF.

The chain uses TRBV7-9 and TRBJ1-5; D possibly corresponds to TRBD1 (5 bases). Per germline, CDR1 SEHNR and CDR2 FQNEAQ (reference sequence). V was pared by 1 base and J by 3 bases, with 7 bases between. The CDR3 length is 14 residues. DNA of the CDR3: TGTGCCAGCAGCTTAGGGGGGTTCAATCAGCCCCAGCATTTT. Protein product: CASSLGGFNQPQHF.

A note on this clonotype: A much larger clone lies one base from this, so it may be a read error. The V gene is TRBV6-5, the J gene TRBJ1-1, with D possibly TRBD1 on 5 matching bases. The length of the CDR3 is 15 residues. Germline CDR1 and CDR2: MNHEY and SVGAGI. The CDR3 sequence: CASSYSPWSDTEALF. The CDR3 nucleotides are TGTGCCAGCAGTTACTCACCCTGGTCGGACACTGAAGCTCTCTTT.

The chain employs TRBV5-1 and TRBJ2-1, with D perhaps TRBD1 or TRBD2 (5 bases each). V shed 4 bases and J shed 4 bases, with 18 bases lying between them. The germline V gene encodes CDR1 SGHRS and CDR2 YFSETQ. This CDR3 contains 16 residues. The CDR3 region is CASSTTGTEPYNEQFF. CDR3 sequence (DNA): TGCGCCAGCAGCACCACCGGGACGGAACCGTACAATGAGCAGTTCTTC.

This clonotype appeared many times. The CDR3 loop is CASSPPRVGTEAFF. The DNA for the CDR3 is TGTGCCAGCAGTCCGCCCAGGGTGGGGACTGAAGCTTTCTTT. The chain joins TRBV28 to TRBJ1-1, with a tentative D call TRBD1 (5 bases). Per the germline V gene, CDR1 is MDHEN and CDR2 is SYDVKM. Trimming took off 5 bases at V and 5 bases at J, with 15 bases between the two ends. The CDR3 has 14 amino acids.

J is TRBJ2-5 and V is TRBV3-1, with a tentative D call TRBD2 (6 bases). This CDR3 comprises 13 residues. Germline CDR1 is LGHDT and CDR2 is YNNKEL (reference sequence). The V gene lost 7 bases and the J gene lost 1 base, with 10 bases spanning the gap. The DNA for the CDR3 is TGTGCCAGCATGGCGGGGATCCAAGAGACCCAGTACTTC. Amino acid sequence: CASMAGIQETQYF.

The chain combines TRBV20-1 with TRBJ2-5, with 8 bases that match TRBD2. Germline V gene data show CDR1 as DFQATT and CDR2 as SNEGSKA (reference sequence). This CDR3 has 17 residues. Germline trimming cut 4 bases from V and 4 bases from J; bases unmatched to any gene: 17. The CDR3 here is CSAIPLLAVRSGETQYF. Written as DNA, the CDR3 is TGCAGTGCTATTCCCTTACTAGCGGTTAGATCGGGAGAGACCCAGTACTTC.

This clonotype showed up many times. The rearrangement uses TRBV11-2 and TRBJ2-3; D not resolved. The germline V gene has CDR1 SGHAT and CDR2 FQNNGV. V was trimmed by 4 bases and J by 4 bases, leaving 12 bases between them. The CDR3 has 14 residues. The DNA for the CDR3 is TGTGCCAGCAGCTACCTAGGACCATCAGATACGCAGTATTTT. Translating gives CASSYLGPSDTQYF.

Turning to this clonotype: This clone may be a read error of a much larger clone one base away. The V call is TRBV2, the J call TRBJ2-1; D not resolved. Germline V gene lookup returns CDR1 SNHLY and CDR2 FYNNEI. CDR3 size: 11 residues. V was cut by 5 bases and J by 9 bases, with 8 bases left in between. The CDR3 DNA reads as TGTGCCAGCAGTAAAAGTCGTGAGCAGTTCTTC. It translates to CASSKSREQFF.